This TCR beta chain was profiled in a study of T cells in Graves' hyperthyroidism and ophthalmopathy. Patients were excluded because of uncontrolled infection, other autoimmune disease, pregnancy or lactation. Every diagnosis used clinical symptoms, serum thyroxine and TRAb, thyroid ultrasound and orbital computed tomography. The authors took PBMCs from 10 ml fresh peripheral blood. Amplification yielded TCR beta CDR3 regions, with RNA transcripts as the source. During a first-round RT-PCR of the TCR CDR3, the HTBI primer set was used. MiXCR was run by TCRdb on the multiplex PCR reads, yielding one entry per CDR3 protein. This sample has 200,000 to 250,000 distinct CDR3 sequences, with about a sixth found just once. The V gene lost 5 bases and the J gene lost 12 bases, with 17 bases spanning the gap. The CDR3 spans 13 residues. The germline gives CDR1 MDHEN, CDR2 SYDVKM. This clonotype was recorded at least ten times.

The chain couples TRBV28 to TRBJ1-5; D is possibly TRBD1 (5 bases). This receptor was identified in a woman aged 18-30 years with Graves' ophthalmopathy. The sequenced sample consisted of blood. The CDR3 DNA sequence: TGTGCCAGCAGTCCCGGACAAAACCTGGGCCAGCATTTT. Translated: CASSPGQNLGQHF.